One and the same sample provided the 16 T cell receptor beta chains below, sequenced in a study of control samples from healthy donors and cancer patients. Some clones are missing from TCRdb's copy, which holds only in-frame ones; the method was immunoSEQ multiplex PCR. Of over 150,000 clones in the sample, approximately 94% were seen once. Material: PBMCs. The receptors derive from a man aged 55 to 70 with colorectal cancer.

The genes are TRBV2 and TRBJ1-3; tentative D call: TRBD1 (5 bases). V was shortened by 10 bases and J by 4 bases, with 20 bases between the two germline ends. This CDR3 has 15 amino acids. CDR1 is SNHLY and CDR2 is FYNNEI in the germline V gene. The CDR3 sequence: CAISVGTLLGNTIYF. The CDR3 DNA reads as TGTGCCATTTCCGTGGGGACCCTCCTCGGAAACACCATATATTTT.

The V gene is TRBV3-1 (or the pseudogene TRBV3-2), the J gene TRBJ1-4; D gene unclear. Germline V gives CDR1 LGHDT, CDR2 YNNKEL (reference sequence). The V and J ends lost 2 bases and 8 bases respectively, with 12 bases between them. The CDR3 is made up of 14 amino acids. The CDR3 here is CASSQLVGSEKLFF. CDR3 nucleotide sequence: TGTGCCAGCAGCCAACTTGTGGGATCGGAAAAACTGTTTTTT.

The chain combines TRBV7-2 with TRBJ1-1, with 11 bases matching TRBD1. V lost 6 bases and J lost 4; bases outside the gene matches: 4. The CDR3 is 14 amino acids. Per germline, CDR1 SGHTA and CDR2 FQGNSA. In DNA, the CDR3 is TGTGCCAGCAGTTGGGACAGGGGGACCACTGAAGCTTTCTTT. Its protein product is CASSWDRGTTEAFF.

CDR3 in amino acids: CASSFSYRGDYGYTF. CDR3 sequence (DNA): TGTGCCAGCAGCTTTTCTTACAGGGGGGACTATGGCTACACCTTC. The chain joins TRBV5-4 to TRBJ1-2; TRBD1 agrees at 8 bases. The J segment lost 3 bases and the V segment lost 2 bases, leaving 6 bases of the junction unmatched. This CDR3 contains 15 residues. The V gene's germline CDR1 is SGHNT and CDR2 YYREEE (reference sequence). The variable domain in full, with the rest retrieved from reference TRBV5-4 and TRBJ1-2, is ETGVTQSPTHLIKTRGQQVTLRCSSQSGHNTVSWYQQALGQGPQFIFQYYREEENGRGNFPPRFSGLQFPNYSSELNVNALELDDSALYLCASSFSYRGDYGYTFGSGTRLTVV.

The chain joins TRBV5-5 to TRBJ1-2, with 12 bases matching TRBD1. Losses at the gene ends were 5 bases for V and 7 bases for J; bases not matched to a gene: 12. This CDR3 spans 16 amino acids. The germline CDR1 and CDR2 sequences are SGHKS and YYEKEE (reference sequence). The CDR3 DNA sequence: TGTGCCAGCAGTTGGGGACAGGGGGCGGGGCGCGGTGGCTACACCTTC. It specifies CASSWGQGAGRGGYTF. Looking up the rest from reference TRBV5-5 and TRBJ1-2 gives the full variable domain: DAGVTQSPTHLIKTRGQQVTLRCSPISGHKSVSWYQQVLGQGPQFIFQYYEKEERGRGNFPDRFSARQFPNYSSELNVNALLLGDSALYLCASSWGQGAGRGGYTFGSGTRLTVV.

The sample holds one count of this clone. The chain joins TRBV18 to TRBJ2-4, with 8 bases matching TRBD1. The trim removed 3 bases at V and 6 bases at J, leaving 4 bases unmatched. Germline loops: CDR1 KGHSH, CDR2 LQKENI. The CDR3 contains 14 residues. CDR3 sequence: CASSPGQVGNIQYF. CDR3 nucleotide sequence: TGTGCCAGCTCACCGGGACAGGTGGGAAACATTCAGTACTTC. Variable domain in full (rest from reference TRBV18 and TRBJ2-4): NAGVMQNPRHLVRRRGQEARLRCSPMKGHSHVYWYRQLPEEGLKFMVYLQKENIIDESGMPKERFSAEFPKEGPSILRIQQVVRGDSAAYFCASSPGQVGNIQYFGAGTRLSVL.

This chain uses TRBV19 with TRBJ2-5; 7 positions agree with TRBD2. This CDR3 region has 16 residues. V shed 3 bases, J shed 2 bases, and the junction held 9 bases outside the gene matches. Germline loops: CDR1 LNHDA, CDR2 SQIVND (reference sequence). CDR3 in DNA: TGTGCCAGTAGTATTGAGTGGGGGGGAACGCAAGAGACCCAGTACTTC. It specifies CASSIEWGGTQETQYF.

The chain has TRBV30 and TRBJ1-6, with D maybe TRBD1 (6 bases). V was shortened by 2 bases and J by 10 bases, with 24 bases between the two germline ends. The length of the CDR3 is 17 residues. CDR1 and CDR2 from the germline V gene are GTSNPN and SVGIG (reference sequence). Here the CDR3 reads CAWSPDRSPASSSPLHF. The CDR3 bases are TGTGCCTGGAGTCCTGACAGGTCCCCTGCCTCATCCTCACCCCTCCACTTT.

The CDR3, as DNA: TGTGCCAGCAGTTTATGGGCCGAAGAGCAGTTCTTC. Amino acids: CASSLWAEEQFF. The chain uses TRBV12-3 or TRBV12-4 and TRBJ2-1; D not resolved. The V end was cut by 2 bases, the J end by 10 bases, with 9 bases between. This CDR3 is 12 amino acids long.

A few counts support this clone. V and J are TRBV27 and TRBJ1-6, with D possibly TRBD1 on 6 matching bases. CDR1 and CDR2 from the germline V gene are MNHEY and SMNVEV (reference sequence). CDR3 length: 15 residues. The V end was cut by 2 bases, the J end by 7 bases, with 12 bases between. The CDR3 DNA follows: TGTGCCAGCAGTTTAATCCCAGGGGAAAATTCACCCCTCCACTTT. Translated: CASSLIPGENSPLHF.

This chain uses TRBV1 with TRBJ2-4; the table's D call, TRBD2, has no DNA check behind it. TRBV1 is listed as a pseudogene. The CDR3 is made up of 18 amino acids. CDR3 coding DNA: TGCACCAGCAGCCAAGATGGAACAAGCGGGGGACGCAAAAACATTCAGTACTTC. Amino acid sequence: CTSSQDGTSGGRKNIQYF.

V usage is TRBV6-2 or TRBV6-3 and J usage is TRBJ1-1; 9 bases are shared with TRBD1. The CDR3 is 14 amino acids. Germline lookup yields CDR1 MNHEY and CDR2 SVGEGT. V shed 2 bases, J shed 10 bases, and the junction held 8 bases outside the gene matches. The CDR3 sequence: CASSYIQGAAGAFF. DNA of the CDR3: TGTGCCAGCAGTTACATACAGGGGGCCGCGGGAGCTTTCTTT.

A single count supports this clone. The chain employs TRBV6-5 and TRBJ2-2; weak D call: TRBD1 (5 bases). Germline CDR1 MNHEY, CDR2 SVGAGI. The CDR3 has 15 residues. Trimming took 6 bases from V and 1 from J, leaving 12 bases between them. Here the CDR3 DNA reads TGTGCCAGCAGCAAGGGGATGGGGAACACCGGGGAGCTGTTTTTT. It codes for CASSKGMGNTGELFF.

This rearrangement joins TRBV4-1 to TRBJ2-1; TRBD2 matches 8 bases. V gave up 4 bases and J gave up 7 bases; unmatched junction bases: 12. Germline loops: CDR1 MGHRA, CDR2 YSYEKL. The CDR3 has 16 residues. The CDR3 region has the DNA TGCGCCAGCAGCCGCGAAGGACTCCCGGGGGGGAATGAGCAGTTCTTC. Its translation is CASSREGLPGGNEQFF.

J is TRBJ2-6 and V is TRBV6-5; D is perhaps TRBD1 (5 bases). Trimming removed 0 bases at V and 4 bases at J, with 10 bases between. CDR3 length: 16 residues. CDR1 MNHEY and CDR2 SVGAGI come from the germline V gene. The CDR3 spells CASSYSAGSGANVLTF. CDR3 DNA: TGTGCCAGCAGTTACTCGGCAGGGTCGGGGGCCAACGTCCTGACTTTC.

The chain employs TRBV19 and TRBJ1-5, with a possible D match to TRBD1 (5 bases). Trimming pared 5 bases from V and 3 bases from J, leaving 8 bases between. CDR1 is LNHDA, CDR2 SQIVND, per germline (reference sequence). The CDR3 has 13 residues. CDR3 in amino acids: CASSDSFNQPQHF. The DNA of the CDR3 is TGTGCCAGTAGTGACAGCTTCAATCAGCCCCAGCATTTT.